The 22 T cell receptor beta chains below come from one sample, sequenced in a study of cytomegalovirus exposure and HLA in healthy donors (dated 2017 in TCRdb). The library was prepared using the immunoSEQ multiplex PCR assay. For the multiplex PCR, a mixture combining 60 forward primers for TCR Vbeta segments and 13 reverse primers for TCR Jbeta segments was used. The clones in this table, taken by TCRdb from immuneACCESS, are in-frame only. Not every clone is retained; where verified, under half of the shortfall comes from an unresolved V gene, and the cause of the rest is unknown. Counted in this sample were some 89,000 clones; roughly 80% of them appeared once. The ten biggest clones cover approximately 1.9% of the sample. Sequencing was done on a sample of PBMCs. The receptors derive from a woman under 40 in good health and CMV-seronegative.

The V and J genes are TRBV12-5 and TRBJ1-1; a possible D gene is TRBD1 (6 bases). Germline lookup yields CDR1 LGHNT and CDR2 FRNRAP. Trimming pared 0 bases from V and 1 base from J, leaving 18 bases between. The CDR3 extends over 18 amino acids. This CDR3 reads CASGLVVGASSRNTEAFF. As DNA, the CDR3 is TGTGCTAGTGGTTTGGTAGTGGGGGCCTCAAGCCGGAACACTGAAGCTTTCTTT.

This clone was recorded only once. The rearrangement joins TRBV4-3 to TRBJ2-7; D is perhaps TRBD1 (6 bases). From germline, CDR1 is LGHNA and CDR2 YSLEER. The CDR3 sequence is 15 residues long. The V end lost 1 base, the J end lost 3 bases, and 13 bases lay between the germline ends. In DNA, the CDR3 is TGCGCCAGCAGCCAAGGGCCACAGGGTTACTACGAGCAGTACTTC. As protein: CASSQGPQGYYEQYF.

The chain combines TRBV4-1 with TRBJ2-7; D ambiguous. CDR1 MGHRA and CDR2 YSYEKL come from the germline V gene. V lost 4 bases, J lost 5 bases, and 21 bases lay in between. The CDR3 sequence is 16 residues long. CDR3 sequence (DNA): TGCGCCAGCAGCCCACCTTCGGAGATCGGTTTCCACGAGCAGTACTTC. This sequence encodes CASSPPSEIGFHEQYF.

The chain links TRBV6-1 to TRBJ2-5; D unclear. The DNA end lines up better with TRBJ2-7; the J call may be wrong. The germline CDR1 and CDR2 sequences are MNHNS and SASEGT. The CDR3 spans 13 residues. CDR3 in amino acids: CASSDRISYEQYF. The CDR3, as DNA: TGTGCCAGCAGTGATAGAATCTCCTACGAGCAGTACTTC.

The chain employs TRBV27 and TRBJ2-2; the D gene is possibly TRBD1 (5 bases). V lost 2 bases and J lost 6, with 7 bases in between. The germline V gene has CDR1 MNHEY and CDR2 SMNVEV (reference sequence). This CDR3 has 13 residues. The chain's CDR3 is CASSLQGSGELFF. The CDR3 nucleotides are TGTGCCAGCAGTTTACAGGGTTCCGGGGAGCTGTTTTTT.

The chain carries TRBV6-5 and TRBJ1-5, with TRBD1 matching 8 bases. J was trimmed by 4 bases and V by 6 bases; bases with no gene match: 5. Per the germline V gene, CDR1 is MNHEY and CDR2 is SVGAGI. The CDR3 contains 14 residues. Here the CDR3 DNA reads TGTGCCAGCAGGGCGGACAGGGCAAATCAGCCCCAGCATTTT. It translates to CASRADRANQPQHF.

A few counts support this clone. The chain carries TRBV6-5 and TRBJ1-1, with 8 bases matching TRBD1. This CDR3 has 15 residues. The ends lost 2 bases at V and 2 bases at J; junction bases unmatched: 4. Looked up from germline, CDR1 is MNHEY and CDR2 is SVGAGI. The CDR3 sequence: CASSYLTGVNTEAFF. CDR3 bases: TGTGCCAGCAGTTACCTGACAGGGGTTAACACTGAAGCTTTCTTT.

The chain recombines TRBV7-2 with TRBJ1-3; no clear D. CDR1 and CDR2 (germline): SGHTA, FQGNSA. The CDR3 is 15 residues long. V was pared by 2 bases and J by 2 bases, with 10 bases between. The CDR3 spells CASSLRTGTGNTIYF. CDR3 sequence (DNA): TGTGCCAGCAGCTTACGGACGGGGACTGGAAACACCATATATTTT.

CDR3 DNA: TGTGCCAGCAGCTTATCCCGTATGAGGTGGAGAAAGAACACTGAAGCTTTCTTT. Its translation: CASSLSRMRWRKNTEAFF. The genes are TRBV7-9 and TRBJ1-1; D is unclear. The CDR3 runs to 18 residues. Germline V gene lookup returns CDR1 SEHNR and CDR2 FQNEAQ (reference sequence). Trimming removed 2 bases at V and 1 base at J, with 20 bases between.

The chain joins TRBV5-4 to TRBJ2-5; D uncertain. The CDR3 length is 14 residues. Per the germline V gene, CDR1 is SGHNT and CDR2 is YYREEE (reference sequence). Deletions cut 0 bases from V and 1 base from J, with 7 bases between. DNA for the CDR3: TGTGCCAGCAGCTTGGGTCACAGCCAAGAGACCCAGTACTTC. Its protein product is CASSLGHSQETQYF.

CDR3 loop: CASSPTRQETQYF. CDR3 DNA: TGTGCCAGCAGCCCGACTAGACAAGAGACCCAGTACTTC. The V and J genes are TRBV7-3 and TRBJ2-5; possibly TRBD2 for D (6 bases). The germline V and J ends were trimmed by 5 bases and 2 bases, with 9 bases remaining between them. Germline CDR1 and CDR2: SGHTA and FQGTGA. The CDR3 is made up of 13 amino acids.

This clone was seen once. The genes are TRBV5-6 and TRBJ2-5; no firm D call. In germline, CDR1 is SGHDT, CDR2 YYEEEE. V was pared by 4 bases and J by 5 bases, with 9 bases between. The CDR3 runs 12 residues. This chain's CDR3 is CASSPARETQYF. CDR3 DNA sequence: TGTGCCAGCAGCCCTGCCCGGGAGACCCAGTACTTC.

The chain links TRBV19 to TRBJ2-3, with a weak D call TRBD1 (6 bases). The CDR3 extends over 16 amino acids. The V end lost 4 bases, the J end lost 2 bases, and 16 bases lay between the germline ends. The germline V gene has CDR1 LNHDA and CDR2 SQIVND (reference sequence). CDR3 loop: CASSNLRQAYTDTQYF. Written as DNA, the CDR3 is TGTGCCAGTAGTAACCTAAGACAGGCTTACACAGATACGCAGTATTTT.

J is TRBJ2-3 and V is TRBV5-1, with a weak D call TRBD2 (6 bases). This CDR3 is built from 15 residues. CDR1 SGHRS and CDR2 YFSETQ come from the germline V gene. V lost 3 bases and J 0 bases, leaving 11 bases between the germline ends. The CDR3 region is CASSWSGGSTDTQYF. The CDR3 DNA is TGCGCCAGCAGCTGGAGCGGAGGGAGCACAGATACGCAGTATTTT.

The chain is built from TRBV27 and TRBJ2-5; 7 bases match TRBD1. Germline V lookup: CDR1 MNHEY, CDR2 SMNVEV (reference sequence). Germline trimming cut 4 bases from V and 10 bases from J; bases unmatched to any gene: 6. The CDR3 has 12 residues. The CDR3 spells CASSSADRVQYF. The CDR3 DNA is TGTGCCAGCAGTTCTGCCGACAGGGTCCAGTACTTC.

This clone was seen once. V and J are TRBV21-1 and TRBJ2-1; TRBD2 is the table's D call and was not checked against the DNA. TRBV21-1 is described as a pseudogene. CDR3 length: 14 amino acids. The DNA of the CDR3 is TGTGCCAGCAGCCCGCCTTCTAACCACAATGAGCAGTTCTTC. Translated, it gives CASSPPSNHNEQFF.

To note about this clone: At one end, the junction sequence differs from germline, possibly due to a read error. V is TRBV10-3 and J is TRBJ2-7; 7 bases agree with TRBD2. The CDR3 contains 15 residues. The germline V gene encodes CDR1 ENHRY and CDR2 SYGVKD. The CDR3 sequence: CAISPGGRASNEQYF. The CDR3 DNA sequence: TGTGCCATCAGCCCCGGGGGGAGGGCCTCCAACGAGCAGTACTTC.

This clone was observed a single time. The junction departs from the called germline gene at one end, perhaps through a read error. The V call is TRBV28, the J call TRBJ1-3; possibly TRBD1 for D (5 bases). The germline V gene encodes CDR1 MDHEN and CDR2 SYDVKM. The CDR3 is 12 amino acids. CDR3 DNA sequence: TGTGCCACCCAGGGATTTGGAGACACCATATATTTT. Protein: CATQGFGDTIYF.

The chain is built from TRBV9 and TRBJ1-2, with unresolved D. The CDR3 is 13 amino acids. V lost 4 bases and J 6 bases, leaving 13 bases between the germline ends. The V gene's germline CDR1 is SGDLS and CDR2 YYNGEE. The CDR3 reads CASSLRLGDGYTF. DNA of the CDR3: TGTGCCAGCAGCTTACGTCTGGGCGATGGCTACACCTTC.

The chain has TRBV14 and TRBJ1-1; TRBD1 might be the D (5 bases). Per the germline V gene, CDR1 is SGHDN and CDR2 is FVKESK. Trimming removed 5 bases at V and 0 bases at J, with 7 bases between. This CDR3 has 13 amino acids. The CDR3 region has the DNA TGTGCCAGCAGCACCAGGGTGAACACTGAAGCTTTCTTT. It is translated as CASSTRVNTEAFF. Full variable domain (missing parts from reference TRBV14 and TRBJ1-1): EAGVTQFPSHSVIEKGQTVTLRCDPISGHDNLYWYRRVMGKEIKFLLHFVKESKQDESGMPNNRFLAERTGGTYSTLKVQPAELEDSGVYFCASSTRVNTEAFFGQGTRLTVV.

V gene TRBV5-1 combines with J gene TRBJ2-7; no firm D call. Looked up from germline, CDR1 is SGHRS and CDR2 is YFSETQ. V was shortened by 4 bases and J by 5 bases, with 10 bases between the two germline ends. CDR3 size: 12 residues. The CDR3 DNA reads TGCGCCAGCAGCCCCCCCTTCCACGAGCAGTACTTC. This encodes CASSPPFHEQYF. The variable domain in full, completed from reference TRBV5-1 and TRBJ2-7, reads KAGVTQTPRYLIKTRGQQVTLSCSPISGHRSVSWYQQTPGQGLQFLFEYFSETQRNKGNFPGRFSGRQFSNSRSEMNVSTLELGDSALYLCASSPPFHEQYFGPGTRLTVT.

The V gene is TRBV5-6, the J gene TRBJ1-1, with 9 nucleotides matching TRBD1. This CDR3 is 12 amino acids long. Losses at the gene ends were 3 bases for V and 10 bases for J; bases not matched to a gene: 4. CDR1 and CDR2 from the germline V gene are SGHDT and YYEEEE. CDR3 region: CASSWGQGAAFF. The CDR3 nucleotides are TGTGCCAGCAGCTGGGGACAGGGCGCAGCTTTCTTT.